Presented here are 20 T cell receptor beta chains from one specimen sequenced in a study of blood T cell repertoires in COVID-19. Clones were sequenced by immunoSEQ multiplex PCR, and TCRdb holds only the in-frame ones, with some missing. The sample shows around 260,000 clones, approximately 91% of them seen only once. Sequenced input: peripheral blood. The receptors shown here come from a human donor in a cohort sampled during active COVID-19.

The CDR3 loop reads CAANPQGAYEQYF. The CDR3 nucleotides are TGTGCCGCCAACCCTCAGGGCGCCTACGAGCAGTACTTC. The rearrangement links TRBV6-5 to TRBJ2-7; D is possibly TRBD1 (5 bases). Germline assignment: CDR1 MNHEY and CDR2 SVGAGI. V was shortened by 11 bases and J by 2 bases, with 16 bases between the two germline ends. The CDR3 covers 13 residues.

This rearrangement joins TRBV6-1 to TRBJ2-7; tentatively, D is TRBD1 (5 bases). The CDR3 has 15 amino acids. V lost 2 bases to trimming and J lost 3 bases, with 14 bases between them. Germline-derived CDR1 and CDR2 are MNHNS and SASEGT. The CDR3 loop is CASSEIGDGFYEQYF. CDR3 DNA sequence: TGTGCCAGCAGTGAAATAGGGGATGGGTTCTACGAGCAGTACTTC.

As regards this clone: The sample holds other DNA sequences that translate to the same CDR3. This chain uses TRBV27 with TRBJ2-7, with D perhaps TRBD1 (5 bases). CDR3 length: 13 residues. V lost 6 bases and J 1 base, leaving 10 bases between the germline ends. Germline CDR1 and CDR2: MNHEY and SMNVEV (reference sequence). The CDR3 loop reads CASSLDSSYEQYF. Here the CDR3 DNA reads TGTGCCAGCAGCCTCGACAGTTCCTACGAGCAGTACTTC.

The chain joins TRBV7-2 to TRBJ2-7, with D tentatively TRBD1 (6 bases). Germline CDR1 is SGHTA and CDR2 is FQGNSA. The CDR3 is 14 amino acids. V lost 5 bases, J lost 2 bases, and 13 bases lay in between. This CDR3 is CASSHLGGPYEQYF. CDR3 DNA sequence: TGTGCCAGCAGCCATCTAGGGGGTCCCTACGAGCAGTACTTC.

The V and J genes are TRBV7-8 and TRBJ2-7, with 7 bases matching TRBD2. Trimming at V came to 3 bases and at J to 2 bases, leaving 7 bases not matched to a gene. The germline CDR1 and CDR2 sequences are SGHVS and FQNEAQ. The CDR3 has 15 amino acids. The CDR3, as DNA: TGTGCCAGCAGCTTCGGGGGGATCGAGACCTACGAGCAGTACTTC. This codes for CASSFGGIETYEQYF.

CDR3 region: CASSNFWGQGQGTNEKLFF. As DNA, the CDR3 is TGTGCCAGTAGTAATTTTTGGGGACAGGGGCAGGGGACTAATGAAAAACTGTTTTTT. V usage is TRBV19 and J usage is TRBJ1-4, with 10 bases identical to TRBD1. The CDR3 is 19 amino acids. Germline loops: CDR1 LNHDA, CDR2 SQIVND (reference sequence). The J segment lost 2 bases and the V segment lost 4 bases, leaving 13 bases of the junction unmatched.

V and J are TRBV19 and TRBJ2-3, with D possibly being TRBD1 (6 bases). Deletions cut 6 bases from V and 1 base from J, with 8 bases between. The CDR3 has 13 residues. Germline V gives CDR1 LNHDA, CDR2 SQIVND (reference sequence). As DNA, the CDR3 is TGTGCCAGTAGCCGACAGGGCACAGATACGCAGTATTTT. It is translated as CASSRQGTDTQYF. The whole variable domain, remainder taken from reference TRBV19 and TRBJ2-3, is DGGITQSPKYLFRKEGQNVTLSCEQNLNHDAMYWYRQDPGQGLRLIYYSQIVNDFQKGDIAEGYSVSREKKESFPLTVTSAQKNPTAFYLCASSRQGTDTQYFGPGTRLTVL.

The rearrangement links TRBV7-9 to TRBJ1-4; a possible D gene is TRBD1 (6 bases). In germline, CDR1 is SEHNR, CDR2 FQNEAQ (reference sequence). The CDR3 spans 13 residues. The V gene lost 10 bases and the J gene lost 3 bases, with 12 bases spanning the gap. The CDR3: CATNREPNEKLFF. CDR3 nucleotide sequence: TGTGCCACCAACAGGGAACCTAATGAAAAACTGTTTTTT.

V and J are TRBV3-1 (or the pseudogene TRBV3-2) and TRBJ1-2, with 7 bases fitting TRBD1. Germline V gene lookup returns CDR1 LGHDT and CDR2 YNNKEL (reference sequence). This CDR3 is built from 16 residues. Losses at the gene ends were 3 bases for V and 4 bases for J; bases not matched to a gene: 11. Written as DNA, the CDR3 is TGTGCCAGCAGCCAGGGCCTGAAGGGGGCAATCTATGGCTACACCTTC. This codes for CASSQGLKGAIYGYTF.

The CDR3 reads CASSLVAGAYEQYF. CDR3 bases: TGTGCCAGCAGTTTAGTGGCAGGGGCCTACGAGCAGTACTTC. This chain joins TRBV28 and TRBJ2-7, with TRBD1 as a possible D gene (6 bases). Trimming pared 2 bases from V and 2 bases from J, leaving 10 bases between. CDR3 length equals 14 residues. The germline gives CDR1 MDHEN, CDR2 SYDVKM.

This chain uses TRBV27 with TRBJ2-5; no reliable D call. The CDR3 consists of 12 residues. The V end lost 4 bases, the J end lost 0 bases, and 3 bases lay between the germline ends. CDR1 and CDR2 from the germline V gene are MNHEY and SMNVEV (reference sequence). CDR3 in DNA: TGTGCCAGCAGTTCGTACCAAGAGACCCAGTACTTC. It specifies CASSSYQETQYF.

Comments on this clone: Other nucleotide sequences from this sample produce the same CDR3. The rearrangement uses TRBV9 and TRBJ2-7; 12 bases are a match to TRBD2. Germline-derived CDR1 and CDR2 are SGDLS and YYNGEE. With 0 bases clipped from V and 2 bases from J, the junction kept 0 bases outside the gene matches. There are 15 residues in the CDR3. CDR3 nucleotides: TGTGCCAGCAGCGTAGGACTAGCGGGGGCCTACGAGCAGTACTTC. Translating it yields CASSVGLAGAYEQYF.

The chain has TRBV7-2 and TRBJ1-5; TRBD1 matches at 8 bases. CDR1 is SGHTA and CDR2 is FQGNSA in the germline V gene. This CDR3 is built from 16 residues. The J segment lost 7 bases and the V segment lost 1 base, leaving 9 bases of the junction unmatched. The CDR3 DNA reads as TGTGCCAGCAGCTTAGTTCCCCTTAGACAGGGGCAGCCCCAGCATTTT. Encoded protein: CASSLVPLRQGQPQHF.

The chain carries TRBV7-2 and TRBJ2-7; 11 bases agree with TRBD2. J was trimmed by 3 bases and V by 3 bases; bases with no gene match: 10. Germline-derived CDR1 and CDR2 are SGHTA and FQGNSA. The CDR3 is made up of 17 amino acids. As DNA, the CDR3 is TGTGCCAGCAGCTTCGTAGCGGGAGGGCAAAAGGGCTACGAGCAGTACTTC. This translates into CASSFVAGGQKGYEQYF.

V usage is TRBV30 and J usage is TRBJ2-3, with a tentative D call TRBD1 (6 bases). The CDR3 loop spans 14 amino acids. CDR1 and CDR2 from the germline V gene are GTSNPN and SVGIG (reference sequence). The V gene lost 2 bases and the J gene lost 5 bases, with 14 bases spanning the gap. The CDR3 protein is CAWSYGQGRDTQYF. The CDR3, as DNA: TGTGCCTGGAGTTACGGGCAGGGGCGAGATACGCAGTATTTT. The full variable domain, with the rest looked up from reference TRBV30 and TRBJ2-3, is SQTIHQWPATLVQPVGSPLSLECTVEGTSNPNLYWYRQAAGRGLQLLFYSVGIGQISSEVPQNLSASRPQDRQFILSSKKLLLSDSGFYLCAWSYGQGRDTQYFGPGTRLTVL.

The CDR3 region has the DNA TGTGCCAGCAGCTTTGACGGGGGGGCGCGGGATGAGCAGTTCTTC. Protein: CASSFDGGARDEQFF. The rearrangement links TRBV7-2 to TRBJ2-1; 8 bases align to TRBD2. Germline V lookup: CDR1 SGHTA, CDR2 FQGNSA. The CDR3 totals 15 residues. Trimming cost V 3 bases and J 8 bases; bases outside gene matches: 9. Full variable domain (outside the CDR3, taken from reference TRBV7-2 and TRBJ2-1): GAGVSQSPSNKVTEKGKDVELRCDPISGHTALYWYRQSLGQGLEFLIYFQGNSAPDKSGLPSDRFSAERTGGSVSTLTIQRTQQEDSAVYLCASSFDGGARDEQFFGPGTRLTVL.

The gene calls are TRBV30 and TRBJ1-1; TRBD1 aligns across 7 bases. From germline, CDR1 is GTSNPN and CDR2 SVGIG (reference sequence). J lost 7 bases, V lost 3 bases, and 11 bases had no gene match. The CDR3 length is 14 residues. The CDR3 is CAWSEDREVDEAFF. CDR3 in DNA: TGTGCCTGGAGCGAAGACAGGGAGGTGGATGAAGCTTTCTTT.

The chain has TRBV7-2 and TRBJ2-3, with 7 bases matching TRBD2. From germline, CDR1 is SGHTA and CDR2 FQGNSA. J was trimmed by 5 bases and V by 0 bases; bases with no gene match: 8. The length of the CDR3 is 16 residues. The CDR3 region has the DNA TGTGCCAGCAGCTTAGCCCGGGTAGCGGGTGAAGATACGCAGTATTTT. Its protein product is CASSLARVAGEDTQYF.

With regard to this clone: One junction end disagrees with the germline gene, perhaps due to a read error. This CDR3 is CASSLESGSVHF. The CDR3 DNA reads as TGTGCCAGCAGCTTAGAATCGGGGAGCGTCCACTTT. The V and J genes are TRBV7-2 and TRBJ1-1; D ambiguous. This CDR3 has 12 residues. Germline-derived CDR1 and CDR2 are SGHTA and FQGNSA.

The rearrangement links TRBV5-4 to TRBJ1-2, with D uncertain. This CDR3 has 11 residues. Germline V lookup: CDR1 SGHNT, CDR2 YYREEE (reference sequence). V dropped 4 bases and J dropped 4 bases, with 5 bases sitting between them. Written as DNA, the CDR3 is TGTGCCAGCAGCCCGGGCTATGGCTACACCTTC. Translation: CASSPGYGYTF.